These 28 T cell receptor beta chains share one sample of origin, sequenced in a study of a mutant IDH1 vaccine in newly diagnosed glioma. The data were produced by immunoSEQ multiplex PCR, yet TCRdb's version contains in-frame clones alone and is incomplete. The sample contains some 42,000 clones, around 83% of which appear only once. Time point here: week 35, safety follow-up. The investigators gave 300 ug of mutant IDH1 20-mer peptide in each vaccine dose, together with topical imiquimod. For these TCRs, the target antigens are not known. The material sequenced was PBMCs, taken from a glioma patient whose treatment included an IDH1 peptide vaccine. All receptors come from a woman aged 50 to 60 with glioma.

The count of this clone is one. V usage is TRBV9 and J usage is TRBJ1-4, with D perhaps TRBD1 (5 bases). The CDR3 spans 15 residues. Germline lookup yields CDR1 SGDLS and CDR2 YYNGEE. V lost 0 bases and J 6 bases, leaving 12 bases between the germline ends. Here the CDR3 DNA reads TGTGCCAGCAGCGTAGAGGGACTTATTCATGAAAAACTGTTTTTT. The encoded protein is CASSVEGLIHEKLFF.

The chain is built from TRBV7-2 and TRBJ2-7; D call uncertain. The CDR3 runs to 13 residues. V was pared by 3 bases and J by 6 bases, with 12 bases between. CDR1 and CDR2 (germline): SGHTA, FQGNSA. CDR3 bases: TGTGCCAGCAGCTTCCCAAGCCCTCTCGAGCAGTACTTC. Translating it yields CASSFPSPLEQYF.

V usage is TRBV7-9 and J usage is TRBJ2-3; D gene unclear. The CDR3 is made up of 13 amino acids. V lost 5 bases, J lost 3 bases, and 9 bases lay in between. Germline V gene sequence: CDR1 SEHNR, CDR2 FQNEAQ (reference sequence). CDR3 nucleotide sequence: TGTGCCAGCAGCCCTACTGGGACAGATACGCAGTATTTT. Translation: CASSPTGTDTQYF. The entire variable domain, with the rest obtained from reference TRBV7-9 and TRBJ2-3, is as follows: DTGVSQNPRHKITKRGQNVTFRCDPISEHNRLYWYRQTLGQGPEFLTYFQNEAQLEKSRLLSDRFSAERPKGSFSTLEIQRTEQGDSAMYLCASSPTGTDTQYFGPGTRLTVL.

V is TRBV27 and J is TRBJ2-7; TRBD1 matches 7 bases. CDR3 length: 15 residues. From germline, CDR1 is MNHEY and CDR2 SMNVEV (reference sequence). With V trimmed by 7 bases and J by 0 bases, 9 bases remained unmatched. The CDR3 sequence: CASMQGVGFSYEQYF. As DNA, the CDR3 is TGTGCCAGCATGCAGGGGGTGGGATTCTCCTACGAGCAGTACTTC.

The CDR3, as DNA: TGCGCCAGCAGCTTTGAGGGTAACTACGAGCAGTACTTC. Protein sequence: CASSFEGNYEQYF. The chain is built from TRBV5-1 and TRBJ2-7; possibly TRBD2 for D (5 bases). V was shortened by 2 bases and J by 3 bases, with 9 bases between the two germline ends. The CDR3 covers 13 residues. Germline CDR1 SGHRS, CDR2 YFSETQ.

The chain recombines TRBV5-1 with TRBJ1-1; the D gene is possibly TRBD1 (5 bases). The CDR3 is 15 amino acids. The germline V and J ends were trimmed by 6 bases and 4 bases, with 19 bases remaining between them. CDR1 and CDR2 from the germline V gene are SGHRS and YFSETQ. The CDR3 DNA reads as TGCGCCAGCACCTTCTCCGCGGGGGGGAGCACTGAAGCTTTCTTT. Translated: CASTFSAGGSTEAFF.

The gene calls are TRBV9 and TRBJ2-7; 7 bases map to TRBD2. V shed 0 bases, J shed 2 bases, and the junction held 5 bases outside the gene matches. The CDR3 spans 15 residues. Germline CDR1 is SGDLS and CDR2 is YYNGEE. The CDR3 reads CASSVAPSGAYEQYF. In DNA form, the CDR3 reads TGTGCCAGCAGCGTAGCTCCAAGCGGGGCCTACGAGCAGTACTTC.

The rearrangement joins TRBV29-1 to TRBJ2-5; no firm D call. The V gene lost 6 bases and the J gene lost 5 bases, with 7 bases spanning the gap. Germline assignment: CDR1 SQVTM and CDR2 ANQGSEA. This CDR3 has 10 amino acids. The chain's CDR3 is CSVRRETQYF. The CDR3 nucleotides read TGCAGCGTCCGCCGGGAGACCCAGTACTTC. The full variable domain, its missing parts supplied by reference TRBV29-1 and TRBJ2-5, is SAVISQKPSRDICQRGTSLTIQCQVDSQVTMMFWYRQQPGQSLTLIATANQGSEATYESGFVIDKFPISRPNLTFSTLTVSNMSPEDSSIYLCSVRRETQYFGPGTRLLVL.

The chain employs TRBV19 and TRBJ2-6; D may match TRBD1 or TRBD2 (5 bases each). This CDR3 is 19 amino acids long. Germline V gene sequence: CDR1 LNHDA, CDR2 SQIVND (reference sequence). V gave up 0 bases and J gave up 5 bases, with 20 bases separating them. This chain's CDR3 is CASSIDPLGTARRANVLTF. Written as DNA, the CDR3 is TGTGCCAGTAGTATAGATCCTTTGGGGACGGCGCGTAGGGCCAACGTCCTGACTTTC.

DNA for the CDR3: TGTGCCAGCAGTCTCTCCTCTGGGGCCAACGTCCTGACTTTC. It translates to CASSLSSGANVLTF. The genes are TRBV27 and TRBJ2-6; D gene unclear. Trimming pared 5 bases from V and 0 bases from J, leaving 5 bases between. Germline V gene lookup returns CDR1 MNHEY and CDR2 SMNVEV (reference sequence). The CDR3 has 14 amino acids.

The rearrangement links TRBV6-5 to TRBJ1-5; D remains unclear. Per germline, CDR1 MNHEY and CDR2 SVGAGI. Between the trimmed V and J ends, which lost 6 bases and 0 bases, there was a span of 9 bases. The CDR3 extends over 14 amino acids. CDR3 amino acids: CASSGRDSNQPQHF. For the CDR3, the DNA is TGTGCCAGCAGCGGCAGAGATAGCAATCAGCCCCAGCATTTT.

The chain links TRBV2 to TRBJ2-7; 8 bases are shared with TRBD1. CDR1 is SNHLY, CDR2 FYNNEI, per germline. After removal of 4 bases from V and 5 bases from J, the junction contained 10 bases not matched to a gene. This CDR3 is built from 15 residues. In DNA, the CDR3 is TGTGCCAGCAGTGGACAGGGGTACGAATTCCACGAGCAGTACTTC. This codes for CASSGQGYEFHEQYF.

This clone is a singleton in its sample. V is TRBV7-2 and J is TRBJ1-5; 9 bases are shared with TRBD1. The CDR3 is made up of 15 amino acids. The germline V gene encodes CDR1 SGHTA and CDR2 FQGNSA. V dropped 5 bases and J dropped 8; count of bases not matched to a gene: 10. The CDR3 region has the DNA TGTGCCAGCAGCCGCCCGGGACAGGGATTGGAGCCCCAGCATTTT. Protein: CASSRPGQGLEPQHF.

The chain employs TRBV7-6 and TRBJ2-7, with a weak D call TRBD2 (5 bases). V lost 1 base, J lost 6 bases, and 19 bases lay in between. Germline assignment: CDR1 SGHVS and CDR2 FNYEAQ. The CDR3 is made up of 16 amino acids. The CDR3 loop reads CASSLESAVKAGEQYF. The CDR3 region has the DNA TGTGCCAGCAGCTTAGAGTCGGCGGTCAAGGCGGGCGAGCAGTACTTC.

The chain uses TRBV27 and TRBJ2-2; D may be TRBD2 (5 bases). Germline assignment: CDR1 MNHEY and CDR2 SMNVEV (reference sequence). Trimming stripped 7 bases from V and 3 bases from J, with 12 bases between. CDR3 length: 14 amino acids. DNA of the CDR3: TGTGCCAGCAACAAGGTGGGAGACACCGGGGAGCTGTTTTTT. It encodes CASNKVGDTGELFF.

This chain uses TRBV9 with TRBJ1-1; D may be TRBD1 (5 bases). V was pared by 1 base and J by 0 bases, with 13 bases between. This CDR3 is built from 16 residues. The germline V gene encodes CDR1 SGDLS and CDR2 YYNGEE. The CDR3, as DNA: TGTGCCAGCAGCGTAATCGCCACAGGCATGAACACTGAAGCTTTCTTT. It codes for CASSVIATGMNTEAFF.

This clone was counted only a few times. The CDR3 nucleotides are TGTGCCAGCAGCACACAGGGGAGCTCCTACAATGAGCAGTTCTTC. This encodes CASSTQGSSYNEQFF. The chain joins TRBV2 to TRBJ2-1, with 7 bases matching TRBD1. Germline loops: CDR1 SNHLY, CDR2 FYNNEI. The CDR3 totals 15 residues. Trimming at V came to 6 bases and at J to 0 bases, leaving 5 bases not matched to a gene.

The CDR3 reads CASSLAPGGYTF. The CDR3, as DNA: TGTGCCAGCAGCTTAGCACCGGGAGGCTACACCTTC. The chain has TRBV13 and TRBJ1-2; D remains ambiguous. Looked up from germline, CDR1 is PRHDT and CDR2 is FYEKMQ (reference sequence). The CDR3 covers 12 residues. V dropped 1 base and J dropped 8 bases, with 8 bases sitting between them.

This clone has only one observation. DNA of the CDR3: TGTGCCAGCTCACCGTTGACGGATCCTAATTCACCCCTCCACTTT. This gives the protein CASSPLTDPNSPLHF. V usage is TRBV18 and J usage is TRBJ1-6; no reliable D call. Germline CDR1 reads KGHSH; CDR2 reads LQKENI. V lost 3 bases, J lost 6 bases, and 12 bases lay in between. The CDR3 is 15 residues long.

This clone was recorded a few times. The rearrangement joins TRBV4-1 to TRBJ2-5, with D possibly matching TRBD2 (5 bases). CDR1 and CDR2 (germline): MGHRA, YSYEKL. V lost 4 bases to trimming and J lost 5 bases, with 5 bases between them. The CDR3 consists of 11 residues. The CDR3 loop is CASSREETQYF. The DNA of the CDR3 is TGCGCCAGCAGCCGGGAGGAGACCCAGTACTTC.

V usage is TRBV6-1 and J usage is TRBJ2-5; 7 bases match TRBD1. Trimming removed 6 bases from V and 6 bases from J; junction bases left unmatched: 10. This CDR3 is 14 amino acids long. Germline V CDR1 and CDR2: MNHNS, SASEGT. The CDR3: CASRDETGRKTQYF. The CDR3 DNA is TGTGCCAGCAGGGATGAGACAGGGCGGAAGACCCAGTACTTC.

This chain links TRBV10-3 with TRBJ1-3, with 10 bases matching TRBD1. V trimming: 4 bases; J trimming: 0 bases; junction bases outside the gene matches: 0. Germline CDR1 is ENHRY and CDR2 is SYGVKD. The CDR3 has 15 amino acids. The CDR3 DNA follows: TGTGCCATCAGTGGGACAGGGGGCTCTGGAAACACCATATATTTT. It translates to CAISGTGGSGNTIYF.

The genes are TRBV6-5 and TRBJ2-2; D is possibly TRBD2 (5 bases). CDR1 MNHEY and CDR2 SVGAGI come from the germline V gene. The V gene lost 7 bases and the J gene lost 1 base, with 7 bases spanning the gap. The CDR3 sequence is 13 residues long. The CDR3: CASTGMNTGELFF. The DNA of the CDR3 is TGTGCCAGCACGGGAATGAACACCGGGGAGCTGTTTTTT.

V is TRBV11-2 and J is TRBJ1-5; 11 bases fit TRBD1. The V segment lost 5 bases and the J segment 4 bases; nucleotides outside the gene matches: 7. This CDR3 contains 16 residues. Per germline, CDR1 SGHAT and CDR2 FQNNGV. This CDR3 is CASSPLGTGGNQPQHF. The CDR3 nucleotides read TGTGCCAGCAGCCCACTGGGGACAGGGGGGAATCAGCCCCAGCATTTT.

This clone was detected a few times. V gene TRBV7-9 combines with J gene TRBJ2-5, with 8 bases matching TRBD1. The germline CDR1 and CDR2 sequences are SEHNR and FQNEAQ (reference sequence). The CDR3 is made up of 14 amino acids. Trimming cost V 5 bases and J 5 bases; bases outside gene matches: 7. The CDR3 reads CASSRQGSGETQYF. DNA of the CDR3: TGTGCCAGCAGCCGACAGGGGAGTGGGGAGACCCAGTACTTC.

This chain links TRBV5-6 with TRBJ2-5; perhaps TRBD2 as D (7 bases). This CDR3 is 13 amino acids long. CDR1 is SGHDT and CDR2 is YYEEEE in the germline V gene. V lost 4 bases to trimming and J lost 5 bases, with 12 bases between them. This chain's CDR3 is CASSPGGGETQYF. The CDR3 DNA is TGTGCCAGCAGCCCGGGGGGCGGGGAGACCCAGTACTTC.

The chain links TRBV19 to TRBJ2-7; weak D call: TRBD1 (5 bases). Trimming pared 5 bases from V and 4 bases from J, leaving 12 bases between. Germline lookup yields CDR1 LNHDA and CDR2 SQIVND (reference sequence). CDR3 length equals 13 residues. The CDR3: CASSLTEFYEQYF. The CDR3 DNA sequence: TGTGCCAGTAGTTTGACAGAGTTTTACGAGCAGTACTTC.

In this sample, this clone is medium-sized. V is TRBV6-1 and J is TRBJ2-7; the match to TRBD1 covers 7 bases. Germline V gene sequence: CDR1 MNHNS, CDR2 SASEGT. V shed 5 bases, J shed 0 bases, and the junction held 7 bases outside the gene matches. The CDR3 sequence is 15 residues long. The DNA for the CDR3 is TGTGCCAGCAGTCCCGGGACAGCCAGCTCCTACGAGCAGTACTTC. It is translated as CASSPGTASSYEQYF.